What follows are 10 T cell receptor beta chains derived from one specimen sequenced in a study of Ad26.COV2.S vaccination and SARS-CoV-2 variants. Specified treatment: approximately 18 received Ad26.COV2.S at low or high dose, single or two shots; 5 received placebo; per-sample allocation not given. Sampling was done on day 63 after the first vaccine or placebo injection. Profiling relied on immunoSEQ multiplex PCR, and the TCRdb table lists in-frame clones only, not all of them. The sample records roughly 380,000 clones, around 86% being singletons. Sequenced material: peripheral blood, taken in a trial of Ad26.COV2.S vaccine versus placebo. The receptors originated from a person aged 18-60 years who received the Ad26.COV2.S COVID-19 vaccine or a placebo.

The CDR3 DNA follows: TGTGCCAGCAGCACTACAGGGGGGTTATCCTACGAGCAGTACTTC. It translates to CASSTTGGLSYEQYF. The chain is built from TRBV7-8 and TRBJ2-7; 8 bases are shared with TRBD1. CDR3 length equals 15 residues. CDR1 and CDR2 (germline): SGHVS, FQNEAQ. V gave up 5 bases and J gave up 1 base; unmatched junction bases: 7.

The chain employs TRBV18 and TRBJ2-2; D perhaps matches TRBD1 (6 bases). The CDR3 spans 14 residues. V was trimmed by 3 bases and J by 6 bases, leaving 11 bases between them. Looked up from germline, CDR1 is KGHSH and CDR2 is LQKENI. CDR3 sequence: CASSPYRDAGELFF. DNA for the CDR3: TGTGCCAGCTCACCTTACAGGGACGCCGGGGAGCTGTTTTTT.

The J gene is TRBJ2-5, the V gene TRBV7-9; D not resolved. Between the trimmed V and J ends, which lost 1 base and 1 base, there was a span of 7 bases. Germline assignment: CDR1 SEHNR and CDR2 FQNEAQ (reference sequence). The CDR3 totals 14 residues. In DNA form, the CDR3 reads TGTGCCAGCAGCTTAGTTCCCAGCCAAGAGACCCAGTACTTC. Its protein product is CASSLVPSQETQYF.

The chain carries TRBV6-4 and TRBJ1-5; the D gene is possibly TRBD1 (6 bases). CDR1 is MRHNA and CDR2 is SNTAGT in the germline V gene. V lost 4 bases to trimming and J lost 0 bases, with 7 bases between them. This CDR3 is built from 14 residues. The CDR3 is CASSAGDSNQPQHF. CDR3 DNA: TGTGCCAGCAGTGCAGGGGATAGCAATCAGCCCCAGCATTTT.

The rearrangement uses TRBV11-2 and TRBJ1-2; 10 positions match TRBD1. From germline, CDR1 is SGHAT and CDR2 FQNNGV. J was trimmed by 4 bases and V by 5 bases; bases with no gene match: 13. The CDR3 runs to 17 residues. CDR3 sequence reads: CASSATGTGVSLYGYTF. The CDR3 coding sequence is TGTGCCAGCAGCGCCACCGGGACAGGGGTCTCCCTCTATGGCTACACCTTC.

The chain recombines TRBV5-6 with TRBJ1-1; no clear D gene. The CDR3 length is 12 residues. Looked up from germline, CDR1 is SGHDT and CDR2 is YYEEEE. Trimming took 0 bases from V and 1 from J, leaving 1 base between them. In DNA, the CDR3 is TGTGCCAGCAGCTTGGCGAACACTGAAGCTTTCTTT. Residues: CASSLANTEAFF.

The chain has TRBV10-1 and TRBJ2-5, with TRBD1 matching 8 bases. CDR3 length: 14 amino acids. CDR1 and CDR2 (germline): WNHNN, SYGVQD (reference sequence). J gave up 4 bases and V 7 bases, and 8 bases lay outside the gene matches. CDR3 protein: CASNPFRGRETQYF. Written as DNA, the CDR3 is TGCGCCAGCAACCCCTTCAGGGGGCGAGAGACCCAGTACTTC.

The rearrangement uses TRBV19 and TRBJ1-2; D uncertain. In germline, CDR1 is LNHDA, CDR2 SQIVND (reference sequence). This CDR3 comprises 15 residues. V was trimmed by 1 base and J by 3 bases, leaving 12 bases between them. The CDR3 reads CASSIAEVPDYGYTF. The CDR3 region has the DNA TGTGCCAGTAGTATAGCAGAGGTTCCGGACTATGGCTACACCTTC.

This chain uses TRBV7-6 with TRBJ2-7; D gene uncertain. CDR3 length equals 14 residues. Trimming left V 5 bases short and J 0 bases short, with 11 bases between. The germline V gene encodes CDR1 SGHVS and CDR2 FNYEAQ. In nucleotides, the CDR3 is TGTGCCAGCAGCCCAGGTTCCAACTCCTACGAGCAGTACTTC. Translating it yields CASSPGSNSYEQYF.

This chain connects TRBV10-3 to TRBJ1-6, with D possibly TRBD1 on 6 matching bases. V gave up 3 bases and J gave up 10 bases, with 13 bases separating them. CDR1 and CDR2 from the germline V gene are ENHRY and SYGVKD. The CDR3 consists of 14 residues. The CDR3 bases are TGTGCCATCAGTGAAACACGACAGGAATCACCCCTCCACTTT. Protein sequence: CAISETRQESPLHF.